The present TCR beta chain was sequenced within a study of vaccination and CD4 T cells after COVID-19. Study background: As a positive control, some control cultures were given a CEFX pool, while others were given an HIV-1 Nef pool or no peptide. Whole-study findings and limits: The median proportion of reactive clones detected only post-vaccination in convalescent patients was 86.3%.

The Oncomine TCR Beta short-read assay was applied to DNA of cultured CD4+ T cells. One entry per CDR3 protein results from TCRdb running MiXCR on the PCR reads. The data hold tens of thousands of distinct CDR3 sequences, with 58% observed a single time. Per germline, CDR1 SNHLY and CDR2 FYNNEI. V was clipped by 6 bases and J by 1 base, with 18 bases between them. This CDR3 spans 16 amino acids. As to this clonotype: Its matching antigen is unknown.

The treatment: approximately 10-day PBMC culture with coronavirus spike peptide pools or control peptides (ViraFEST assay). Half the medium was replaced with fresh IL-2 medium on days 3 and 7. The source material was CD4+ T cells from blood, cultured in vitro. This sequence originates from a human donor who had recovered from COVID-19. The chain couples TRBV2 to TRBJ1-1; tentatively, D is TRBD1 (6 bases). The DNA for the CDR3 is TGTGCCAGCAGAGGGGGTCGGGTAGACGGGAACACTGAAGCTTTCTTT. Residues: CASRGGRVDGNTEAFF.